Included here is one T cell receptor (beta chain) sequence, with context. The data belong to a study of T cell responses to AZD1222 COVID-19 vaccine. Across the study: The study pooled second doses at about 4 or about 12 weeks.

The repertoire was sequenced with immunoSEQ multiplex PCR; TCRdb's copy has only in-frame clones and lacks some. This table holds around 87,000 clones, roughly 88% found once. The V end was cut by 3 bases, the J end by 4 bases, with 6 bases between. Germline V gene data show CDR1 as MDHEN and CDR2 as SYDVKM. The CDR3 has 12 residues. The origin of this receptor is an adult in good health. The chain carries TRBV28 and TRBJ1-2; no clear D gene. The source material was peripheral blood, sampled on day 0 of AZD1222 vaccination. The CDR3: CASSFPTYGYTF. The CDR3 DNA follows: TGTGCCAGCAGTTTCCCCACCTATGGCTACACCTTC.